This paragraph reports one T cell receptor (beta chain). This entry belongs to a study of blood T cell repertoires in COVID-19. With 5 bases removed from V and 6 bases from J, the gap between germline ends came to 19 bases. CDR1 is GTSNPN and CDR2 is SVGIG in the germline V gene (reference sequence). The CDR3 length is 14 residues. Data came from immunoSEQ multiplex PCR; TCRdb stores just in-frame clones and leaves some out. The sample lists more than 100,000 clones, around nine tenths occurring once. The chain carries TRBV30 and TRBJ1-2; unclear D gene. This receptor was obtained from an elderly woman in a cohort sampled during active COVID-19. Specimen: peripheral blood. The DNA of the CDR3 is TGTGCCTGGTTCAAGATCCGACTGGGTCATGGCTACACCTTC. It encodes CAWFKIRLGHGYTF. The complete variable domain, with remaining parts taken from reference TRBV30 and TRBJ1-2, reads SQTIHQWPATLVQPVGSPLSLECTVEGTSNPNLYWYRQAAGRGLQLLFYSVGIGQISSEVPQNLSASRPQDRQFILSSKKLLLSDSGFYLCAWFKIRLGHGYTFGSGTRLTVV.